A single sample gave rise to the 32 T cell receptor beta chains below, sequenced in a study of siplizumab effects on memory and regulatory T cells. This table comes from immunoSEQ multiplex PCR, and its TCRdb copy is limited to in-frame clones, with some not included. The table shows 97,000 or so clones, with 80% to 95% occurring only once. Sequenced sample: CD4+ T cells sorted from blood. These receptors were obtained from a human donor in good health.

The chain couples TRBV7-6 to TRBJ2-7; D is undetermined. This CDR3 comprises 15 residues. V dropped 5 bases and J dropped 3 bases, with 17 bases sitting between them. Germline CDR1 is SGHVS and CDR2 is FNYEAQ. The CDR3 here is CASSQNLRNLYEQYF. Written as DNA, the CDR3 is TGTGCCAGCAGCCAGAACCTTAGAAATCTCTACGAGCAGTACTTC.

The CDR3 region is CASSPATSGRTYEQYF. The DNA for the CDR3 is TGCGCCAGCAGCCCGGCGACTAGCGGGAGAACCTACGAGCAGTACTTC. The chain is built from TRBV10-1 and TRBJ2-7; 12 nucleotides match TRBD2. The CDR3 covers 16 residues. The germline gives CDR1 WNHNN, CDR2 SYGVQD (reference sequence). Germline trimming cut 6 bases from V and 2 bases from J; bases unmatched to any gene: 8.

This chain uses TRBV10-2 with TRBJ1-3; perhaps TRBD1 as D (5 bases). The ends were cut back, 8 bases at V and 0 bases at J, with 11 bases in the middle. CDR3 length equals 14 residues. CDR1 is WSHSY and CDR2 is SAAADI in the germline V gene. The CDR3 DNA sequence: TGCGCCAGCGGAACAGGATACTCTGGAAACACCATATATTTT. Its protein product is CASGTGYSGNTIYF.

The J gene is TRBJ2-7, the V gene TRBV29-1; 10 nucleotides align to TRBD1. Germline lookup yields CDR1 SQVTM and CDR2 ANQGSEA. The CDR3 covers 13 residues. V dropped 4 bases and J dropped 2; count of bases not matched to a gene: 2. CDR3 DNA: TGCAGCGTTGTAGGGACAGGGGCCTACGAGCAGTACTTC. Translated, it gives CSVVGTGAYEQYF.

The rearrangement links TRBV5-1 to TRBJ2-5; the D is unclear. Between the trimmed V and J ends, which lost 4 bases and 3 bases, there was a span of 13 bases. CDR3 length: 14 residues. Germline lookup yields CDR1 SGHRS and CDR2 YFSETQ. This CDR3 is CASSHRAQEETQYF. CDR3 DNA sequence: TGCGCCAGCAGCCACCGGGCCCAAGAAGAGACCCAGTACTTC.

The CDR3 sequence: CARRDRGTDTQYF. The CDR3, as DNA: TGTGCCCGGCGGGACAGGGGCACAGATACGCAGTATTTT. The chain couples TRBV30 to TRBJ2-3; TRBD1 agrees at 9 bases. Trimming removed 8 bases from V and 1 base from J; junction bases left unmatched: 4. The CDR3 contains 13 residues. Germline CDR1 reads GTSNPN; CDR2 reads SVGIG (reference sequence).

The gene calls are TRBV29-1 and TRBJ2-1; 12 bases map to TRBD2. Germline values: CDR1 SQVTM, CDR2 ANQGSEA. The CDR3 runs 18 residues. Trimming took 0 bases from V and 1 from J; bases not matched to a gene: 7. The CDR3 protein is CSVEDQASGRGSYNEQFF. CDR3 DNA sequence: TGCAGCGTTGAAGATCAGGCTAGCGGGAGGGGATCCTACAATGAGCAGTTCTTC.

The count of this clone is one. The rearrangement joins TRBV18 to TRBJ2-1; TRBD1 or TRBD2 may be the D gene (8 bases each). This CDR3 has 15 amino acids. Germline CDR1 KGHSH, CDR2 LQKENI. V was clipped by 0 bases and J by 10 bases, with 16 bases between them. The CDR3 DNA reads as TGTGCCAGCTCACCACCGAGCGGGAGACAGGGGGAGCAGTTCTTC. Its translation: CASSPPSGRQGEQFF.

This rearrangement joins TRBV6-1 to TRBJ2-1; a possible D gene is TRBD2 (6 bases). V was cut by 6 bases and J by 4 bases, with 16 bases left in between. The CDR3 spans 15 residues. CDR1 and CDR2 (germline): MNHNS, SASEGT. CDR3 nucleotide sequence: TGTGCCAGCAGGGCGGACTTAGGAGGGTACAATGAGCAGTTCTTC. It yields the protein CASRADLGGYNEQFF.

This chain uses TRBV29-1 with TRBJ2-1; D is possibly TRBD2 (6 bases). Trimming cost V 6 bases and J 10 bases, with 16 bases left between them. The CDR3 has 12 amino acids. The germline V gene has CDR1 SQVTM and CDR2 ANQGSEA. The CDR3 sequence: CSVASAPPEQFF. The CDR3 coding sequence is TGCAGCGTGGCTAGCGCGCCTCCCGAGCAGTTCTTC.

This rearrangement joins TRBV5-1 to TRBJ2-3; D remains unclear. This CDR3 is built from 14 residues. The germline gives CDR1 SGHRS, CDR2 YFSETQ. V lost 0 bases and J lost 2, with 7 bases in between. In nucleotides, the CDR3 is TGCGCCAGCAGCTTGGTTTTTTACACAGATACGCAGTATTTT. Its translation is CASSLVFYTDTQYF. The whole variable domain, filled in from reference TRBV5-1 and TRBJ2-3, reads KAGVTQTPRYLIKTRGQQVTLSCSPISGHRSVSWYQQTPGQGLQFLFEYFSETQRNKGNFPGRFSGRQFSNSRSEMNVSTLELGDSALYLCASSLVFYTDTQYFGPGTRLTVL.

The chain has TRBV7-2 and TRBJ2-2; tentatively, D is TRBD1 (6 bases). The length of the CDR3 is 18 residues. V lost 5 bases, J lost 6 bases, and 25 bases lay in between. Germline CDR1 reads SGHTA; CDR2 reads FQGNSA. CDR3 nucleotide sequence: TGTGCCAGCAGCCAGAGTAGTGCCAGGGGTCTCGTAGCCGGGGAGCTGTTTTTT. This gives the protein CASSQSSARGLVAGELFF.

This clone is a singleton in its sample. The chain joins TRBV6-5 to TRBJ1-2; no clear D. CDR1 is MNHEY and CDR2 is SVGAGI in the germline V gene. Trimming took 0 bases from V and 8 from J, leaving 10 bases between them. CDR3 length: 13 residues. CDR3 sequence (DNA): TGTGCCAGCAGTTACTCGAACAGAATCGGCTACACCTTC. This gives the protein CASSYSNRIGYTF.

This chain uses TRBV5-4 with TRBJ2-7, with no clear D. The CDR3 sequence is 13 residues long. V gave up 2 bases and J gave up 3 bases, with 9 bases separating them. Per the germline V gene, CDR1 is SGHNT and CDR2 is YYREEE (reference sequence). Here the CDR3 DNA reads TGTGCCAGCAGCTTTCGACCCCTCTACGAGCAGTACTTC. This encodes CASSFRPLYEQYF.

This rearrangement joins TRBV6-5 to TRBJ1-5; D uncertain. Trimming took off 8 bases at V and 0 bases at J, with 8 bases between the two ends. The V gene's germline CDR1 is MNHEY and CDR2 SVGAGI. CDR3 length: 13 amino acids. The CDR3 nucleotides are TGTGCCAGCGGACGGGATAGCAATCAGCCCCAGCATTTT. Protein sequence: CASGRDSNQPQHF.

Remarks on this clone: Other DNA sequences in the same sample also yield this CDR3. The chain couples TRBV7-9 to TRBJ1-2; D is unresolved. Trimming shortened V by 2 bases and J by 8 bases, and 9 bases separated the two germline ends. The CDR3 spans 12 residues. CDR1 and CDR2 (germline): SEHNR, FQNEAQ (reference sequence). The CDR3 region is CASSLTVGGYTF. CDR3 nucleotides: TGTGCCAGCAGCTTAACGGTCGGCGGCTACACCTTC.

The rearrangement joins TRBV5-1 to TRBJ1-2; no firm D call. The CDR3 is made up of 15 amino acids. V lost 1 base and J 0 bases, leaving 10 bases between the germline ends. Germline CDR1 and CDR2: SGHRS and YFSETQ. The chain's CDR3 is CASSLKRDPNYGYTF. CDR3 coding DNA: TGCGCCAGCAGCTTGAAGCGGGATCCTAACTATGGCTACACCTTC.

In this sample, this clone turned up once. The chain has TRBV6-1 and TRBJ2-1; no definite D call. Germline values: CDR1 MNHNS, CDR2 SASEGT. V lost 5 bases, J lost 9 bases, and 17 bases lay in between. The CDR3 runs to 14 residues. This CDR3 reads CASSSLLVGGEQFF. The CDR3 DNA is TGTGCCAGCAGTTCCTTACTTGTAGGCGGTGAGCAGTTCTTC.

The J gene is TRBJ2-5, the V gene TRBV5-5; a possible D gene is TRBD2 (6 bases). The CDR3 is 14 amino acids. V lost 5 bases to trimming and J lost 5 bases, with 16 bases between them. Germline V CDR1 and CDR2: SGHKS, YYEKEE (reference sequence). The CDR3 sequence: CASSPSGVRETQYF. CDR3 coding DNA: TGTGCCAGCAGTCCTTCGGGGGTCCGGGAGACCCAGTACTTC.

This chain uses TRBV2 with TRBJ2-3; D remains ambiguous. Trimming took 4 bases from V and 4 from J, leaving 12 bases between them. CDR1 is SNHLY and CDR2 is FYNNEI in the germline V gene. The CDR3 is made up of 14 amino acids. CDR3 nucleotides: TGTGCCAGCAGTGGCCGGGCCATGTCAGATACGCAGTATTTT. Encoded protein: CASSGRAMSDTQYF.

V and J are TRBV19 and TRBJ1-3, with D perhaps TRBD1 (6 bases). Between the trimmed V and J ends, which lost 5 bases and 0 bases, there was a span of 23 bases. The germline gives CDR1 LNHDA, CDR2 SQIVND (reference sequence). This CDR3 is built from 19 residues. The CDR3 bases are TGTGCCAGTAGTCCACCCCTGGGACACCTAGGCGACTCTGGAAACACCATATATTTT. It is translated as CASSPPLGHLGDSGNTIYF. The full variable domain, completed using reference TRBV19 and TRBJ1-3, is DGGITQSPKYLFRKEGQNVTLSCEQNLNHDAMYWYRQDPGQGLRLIYYSQIVNDFQKGDIAEGYSVSREKKESFPLTVTSAQKNPTAFYLCASSPPLGHLGDSGNTIYFGEGSWLTVV.

This chain links TRBV6-1 with TRBJ2-7, with a weak D call TRBD1 (6 bases). V lost 1 base to trimming and J lost 3 bases, with 16 bases between them. The CDR3 has 16 amino acids. Per the germline V gene, CDR1 is MNHNS and CDR2 is SASEGT. The CDR3 region is CASSEGGYQGIYEQYF. CDR3 nucleotides: TGTGCCAGCAGTGAAGGTGGATACCAGGGGATCTACGAGCAGTACTTC.

The V call is TRBV15, the J call TRBJ2-1, with a tentative D call TRBD2 (5 bases). The V gene's germline CDR1 is LNHNV and CDR2 YYDKDF (reference sequence). V was cut by 0 bases and J by 6 bases, with 12 bases left in between. The CDR3 has 15 residues. The DNA of the CDR3 is TGTGCCACCAGCAGAGATCATTTGAGCGGCAATGAGCAGTTCTTC. Translated, it gives CATSRDHLSGNEQFF.

CDR3: CSVEGQATETQYF. CDR3 bases: TGCAGCGTTGAAGGACAGGCCACCGAGACCCAGTACTTC. V usage is TRBV29-1 and J usage is TRBJ2-5, with a possible D match to TRBD1 (6 bases). The V end lost 1 base, the J end lost 5 bases, and 11 bases lay between the germline ends. The CDR3 covers 13 residues. In germline, CDR1 is SQVTM, CDR2 ANQGSEA.

The V and J genes are TRBV7-9 and TRBJ2-7, with D hard to call. Germline CDR1 and CDR2: SEHNR and FQNEAQ (reference sequence). The V and J ends lost 8 bases and 3 bases respectively, with 14 bases between them. This CDR3 has 13 residues. CDR3 region: CASGNTVNYEQYF. CDR3 coding DNA: TGTGCCAGCGGTAACACGGTCAACTACGAGCAGTACTTC.

The rearrangement joins TRBV5-6 to TRBJ2-2, with D perhaps TRBD1 (5 bases). The germline CDR1 and CDR2 sequences are SGHDT and YYEEEE. The V end was cut by 4 bases, the J end by 1 base, with 11 bases between. CDR3 length: 15 amino acids. As DNA, the CDR3 is TGTGCCAGCAGCCAGGGCTTCTGGAACACCGGGGAGCTGTTTTTT. Translation: CASSQGFWNTGELFF.

The gene calls are TRBV15 and TRBJ1-5, with TRBD1 matching over 8 bases. In germline, CDR1 is LNHNV, CDR2 YYDKDF (reference sequence). After removal of 4 bases from V and 0 bases from J, the junction contained 8 bases not matched to a gene. The CDR3 consists of 17 residues. CDR3 sequence: CATSTGQGRYSNQPQHF. CDR3 coding DNA: TGTGCCACCAGCACCGGACAGGGCAGATATAGCAATCAGCCCCAGCATTTT.

This chain joins TRBV4-2 and TRBJ2-1; 8 bases align to TRBD2. V trimming: 0 bases; J trimming: 7 bases; junction bases outside the gene matches: 5. This CDR3 contains 15 residues. CDR1 LGHNA and CDR2 YNFKEQ come from the germline V gene. CDR3 nucleotides: TGTGCCAGCAGCCAAGATCGGGGGGGGTTTAATGAGCAGTTCTTC. This codes for CASSQDRGGFNEQFF.

The chain carries TRBV14 and TRBJ2-5; unclear D gene. Germline V gene lookup returns CDR1 SGHDN and CDR2 FVKESK. Trimming cost V 5 bases and J 3 bases, with 16 bases left between them. The CDR3 runs to 15 residues. CDR3 in amino acids: CASSGRRNMEETQYF. The CDR3, as DNA: TGTGCCAGCAGCGGGCGACGGAATATGGAAGAGACCCAGTACTTC.

The chain links TRBV5-1 to TRBJ2-3; tentatively, D is TRBD1 or TRBD2 (5 bases each). Trimming pared 4 bases from V and 3 bases from J, leaving 15 bases between. Germline CDR1 reads SGHRS; CDR2 reads YFSETQ. This CDR3 contains 15 residues. The CDR3 region has the DNA TGCGCCAGCAGCCCGCTGGGGGTGGGAACAGATACGCAGTATTTT. Translating gives CASSPLGVGTDTQYF.

The chain uses TRBV7-2 and TRBJ1-4, with 8 positions matching TRBD1. The CDR3 totals 15 residues. The germline V gene encodes CDR1 SGHTA and CDR2 FQGNSA. The trim removed 5 bases at V and 8 bases at J, leaving 10 bases unmatched. CDR3 nucleotide sequence: TGTGCCAGCAGCGCTGACAGGGGACGAGGGGAAAAACTGTTTTTT. This codes for CASSADRGRGEKLFF.

J is TRBJ1-1 and V is TRBV6-5; the D is unclear. This CDR3 is built from 13 residues. From germline, CDR1 is MNHEY and CDR2 SVGAGI. Between the trimmed V and J ends, which lost 3 bases and 3 bases, there was a span of 8 bases. The CDR3 DNA reads as TGTGCCAGCAGTTATCTGGGAGACACTGAAGCTTTCTTT. Protein: CASSYLGDTEAFF.